What follows are 20 T cell receptor beta chains derived from one specimen sequenced in a study of T cell responses to AZD1222 COVID-19 vaccine. Here immunoSEQ multiplex PCR was the method, and the copy in TCRdb shows in-frame clones only, minus some. The sample records some 140,000 clones, roughly 90% being singletons. The specimen was peripheral blood, collected on day 0 of AZD1222 vaccination. The origin of the receptors is an adult in good health.

V usage is TRBV28 and J usage is TRBJ2-6; D possibly corresponds to TRBD2 (5 bases). The CDR3 totals 15 residues. V gave up 6 bases and J gave up 1 base, with 10 bases separating them. The V gene's germline CDR1 is MDHEN and CDR2 SYDVKM. CDR3 amino acids: CASSRPGSGANVLTF. The CDR3 region has the DNA TGTGCCAGCAGCCGACCGGGATCTGGGGCCAACGTCCTGACTTTC.

The J gene is TRBJ1-2, the V gene TRBV28, with D possibly being TRBD1 (6 bases). The V end lost 5 bases, the J end lost 4 bases, and 20 bases lay between the germline ends. The germline V gene has CDR1 MDHEN and CDR2 SYDVKM. This CDR3 has 16 residues. The CDR3 is CASSPNLIRGGYGYTF. CDR3 DNA sequence: TGTGCCAGCAGTCCAAACCTTATCAGGGGCGGCTATGGCTACACCTTC.

Only one count was recorded for this clone. The J gene is TRBJ1-1, the V gene TRBV2; D remains ambiguous. Germline CDR1 reads SNHLY; CDR2 reads FYNNEI. This CDR3 region has 14 residues. Trimming pared 8 bases from V and 4 bases from J, leaving 17 bases between. The CDR3 nucleotides read TGTGCCAGCTCCGACCTAGCCAGACGCACTGAAGCTTTCTTT. Translated, it gives CASSDLARRTEAFF.

V gene TRBV10-1 combines with J gene TRBJ2-3; 12 bases match TRBD2. V was clipped by 4 bases and J by 5 bases; unmatched bases: 1. CDR3 size: 14 residues. Germline CDR1 and CDR2: WNHNN and SYGVQD (reference sequence). CDR3 loop: CASSASGGGDTQYF. The DNA of the CDR3 is TGCGCCAGCAGTGCTAGCGGGGGGGGAGATACGCAGTATTTT.

The chain recombines TRBV15 with TRBJ1-1; possible D gene TRBD1, 6 bases. Trimming cost V 4 bases and J 1 base, with 10 bases left between them. The germline V gene encodes CDR1 LNHNV and CDR2 YYDKDF (reference sequence). The CDR3 sequence is 14 residues long. The CDR3 region is CATSKGVTNTEAFF. DNA of the CDR3: TGTGCCACCAGCAAGGGGGTCACGAACACTGAAGCTTTCTTT.

The rearrangement joins TRBV29-1 to TRBJ2-1, with TRBD2 as a possible D gene (6 bases). V was trimmed by 6 bases and J by 10 bases, leaving 19 bases between them. CDR1 SQVTM and CDR2 ANQGSEA come from the germline V gene. The CDR3 is 13 residues long. The CDR3 DNA sequence: TGCAGCGTGGCGCGTGGCTTCGGAGGGGAGCAGTTCTTC. This gives the protein CSVARGFGGEQFF.

This clone was detected once. This chain links TRBV12-3 or TRBV12-4 with TRBJ2-7; D not resolved. This CDR3 is 11 amino acids long. Trimming pared 6 bases from V and 3 bases from J, leaving 6 bases between. The chain's CDR3 is CASRLSYEQYF. For the CDR3, the DNA is TGTGCCAGCAGACTAAGCTACGAGCAGTACTTC.

The chain is built from TRBV7-2 and TRBJ2-7; D is undetermined. The CDR3 runs 12 residues. The germline V and J ends were trimmed by 1 base and 0 bases, with 1 base remaining between them. Germline V gene data show CDR1 as SGHTA and CDR2 as FQGNSA. The CDR3 DNA sequence: TGTGCCAGCAGCTTAGGCTCCTACGAGCAGTACTTC. Protein: CASSLGSYEQYF.

The chain couples TRBV19 to TRBJ2-6; D is possibly TRBD1 (6 bases). Germline V gene data show CDR1 as LNHDA and CDR2 as SQIVND (reference sequence). CDR3 size: 17 residues. The ends were cut back, 7 bases at V and 0 bases at J, with 16 bases in the middle. CDR3 residues: CASIPGLGGSGANVLTF. CDR3 sequence (DNA): TGTGCCAGTATCCCGGGGTTAGGGGGCTCTGGGGCCAACGTCCTGACTTTC. The complete variable domain, with remaining parts taken from reference TRBV19 and TRBJ2-6, reads DGGITQSPKYLFRKEGQNVTLSCEQNLNHDAMYWYRQDPGQGLRLIYYSQIVNDFQKGDIAEGYSVSREKKESFPLTVTSAQKNPTAFYLCASIPGLGGSGANVLTFGAGSRLTVL.

The rearrangement links TRBV19 to TRBJ1-2; D is unclear. Trimming pared 7 bases from V and 2 bases from J, leaving 14 bases between. This CDR3 comprises 14 residues. The germline gives CDR1 LNHDA, CDR2 SQIVND (reference sequence). The CDR3 DNA is TGTGCCAGTACCCAAGCGCCTCGGAACTATGGCTACACCTTC. It is translated as CASTQAPRNYGYTF.

The genes are TRBV12-3 or TRBV12-4 and TRBJ1-5; TRBD1 agrees at 7 bases. The junction had 7 bases not matched to a gene; V was cut back by 7 bases and J by 7 bases. The CDR3 runs 13 residues. This CDR3 reads CASNQGGRQPQHF. The CDR3 DNA reads TGTGCCAGCAACCAGGGGGGGCGACAGCCCCAGCATTTT.

The J gene is TRBJ1-5, the V gene TRBV19; D gene ambiguous. The CDR3 length is 14 residues. The germline V gene has CDR1 LNHDA and CDR2 SQIVND (reference sequence). V dropped 0 bases and J dropped 3 bases, with 6 bases sitting between them. For the CDR3, the DNA is TGTGCCAGTAGTATAGAACAGAACAATCAGCCCCAGCATTTT. This gives the protein CASSIEQNNQPQHF.

This clone was detected a few times. This chain joins TRBV28 and TRBJ1-2; tentatively, D is TRBD1 (5 bases). Germline values: CDR1 MDHEN, CDR2 SYDVKM. The V gene lost 10 bases and the J gene lost 4 bases, with 13 bases spanning the gap. This CDR3 has 12 amino acids. In DNA form, the CDR3 reads TGTGCCACGGGACTGGAACGCTATGGCTACACCTTC. The encoded protein is CATGLERYGYTF.

This chain uses TRBV9 with TRBJ2-4, with D possibly being TRBD2 (7 bases). This CDR3 region has 14 residues. Trimming shortened V by 3 bases and J by 5 bases, and 12 bases separated the two germline ends. Looked up from germline, CDR1 is SGDLS and CDR2 is YYNGEE. The CDR3 spells CASSERGGENIQYF. The CDR3 nucleotides read TGTGCCAGCAGCGAAAGAGGGGGGGAAAACATTCAGTACTTC.

The V gene is TRBV10-2, the J gene TRBJ2-7; no firm D call. Germline lookup yields CDR1 WSHSY and CDR2 SAAADI. Trimming cost V 7 bases and J 3 bases, with 10 bases left between them. The CDR3 has 12 amino acids. CDR3 amino acids: CASTSVIYEQYF. For the CDR3, the DNA is TGCGCCAGCACCAGCGTCATCTACGAGCAGTACTTC.

This clone appeared a few times. The chain couples TRBV2 to TRBJ1-2, with 7 bases identical to TRBD1. Trimming removed 6 bases from V and 7 bases from J; junction bases left unmatched: 11. There are 14 residues in the CDR3. The germline CDR1 and CDR2 sequences are SNHLY and FYNNEI. The CDR3 region has the DNA TGTGCCAGCAGGACAGGGTTTTCGGGTCGTGGCTACACCTTC. It is translated as CASRTGFSGRGYTF.

V gene TRBV7-3 combines with J gene TRBJ2-3, with D unresolved. The CDR3 covers 13 residues. V was shortened by 1 base and J by 3 bases, with 5 bases between the two germline ends. Germline CDR1 SGHTA, CDR2 FQGTGA. The CDR3: CASSLKGTDTQYF. The CDR3 DNA reads TGTGCCAGCAGCTTAAAAGGGACAGATACGCAGTATTTT.

V and J are TRBV3-1 (or the pseudogene TRBV3-2) and TRBJ1-2, with TRBD1 as a possible D gene (5 bases). This CDR3 comprises 19 residues. Germline V gene data show CDR1 as LGHDT and CDR2 as YNNKEL (reference sequence). V was clipped by 4 bases and J by 5 bases, with 29 bases between them. CDR3: CASSLNEGNVVGRGYGYTF. The CDR3 DNA is TGTGCCAGCAGCCTCAACGAGGGAAACGTAGTTGGACGGGGGTATGGCTACACCTTC.

The chain's CDR3 is CASSGQILNTEAFF. CDR3 coding DNA: TGTGCCAGTTCGGGACAGATCCTGAACACTGAAGCTTTCTTT. The chain uses TRBV6-5 and TRBJ1-1; TRBD1 agrees at 7 bases. The CDR3 consists of 14 residues. Trimming removed 9 bases from V and 0 bases from J; junction bases left unmatched: 7. CDR1 MNHEY and CDR2 SVGAGI come from the germline V gene.

V and J are TRBV19 and TRBJ1-2, with 7 bases lining up with TRBD1. The V segment lost 3 bases and the J segment 8 bases; nucleotides outside the gene matches: 6. From germline, CDR1 is LNHDA and CDR2 SQIVND (reference sequence). CDR3 length: 13 residues. The CDR3 loop is CASSIGSGGGYTF. In nucleotides, the CDR3 is TGTGCCAGTAGTATTGGGTCAGGGGGAGGCTACACCTTC.